This T cell receptor beta chain was captured in a study of T cells in Graves' hyperthyroidism and ophthalmopathy. The wider study: Before any treatment, at initial diagnosis, peripheral blood was collected. Regarding the study as a whole: Model predictions of ophthalmopathy came a median about 6.3 months before onset.

What was amplified from RNA transcripts were TCR beta CDR3 regions. With the HTBI primer set, the TCR CDR3 went through a first round of RT-PCR. TCRdb re-called the multiplex PCR reads with MiXCR, one entry per CDR3 protein. This table holds 300,000 to 450,000 distinct CDR3 sequences, approximately 14% found once. Germline CDR1 is MNHEY and CDR2 is SVGEGT. The CDR3 consists of 17 residues. The V and J ends lost 7 bases and 13 bases, in that order; junction bases with no gene match: 18. There are many counts of this clonotype. The antigen is unknown. The source material was blood. The chain employs TRBV6-2 or TRBV6-3 and TRBJ2-1; 14 positions agree with TRBD2. The receptor was isolated from a woman aged 18-29 years with Graves' hyperthyroidism that later progressed to Graves' ophthalmopathy. The CDR3 DNA reads TGTGCCAGCATCCGGACTAGCGGGAGGACACCGATTATGGGACAGTTCTTC. Amino acid sequence: CASIRTSGRTPIMGQFF.